The 21 T cell receptor beta chains below all came from one sample that was sequenced in a study of control samples from healthy donors and cancer patients. Clones were sequenced by immunoSEQ multiplex PCR, and TCRdb holds only the in-frame ones, with some missing. The sample holds about 130,000 clones, 70% to 90% seen once. Sequencing input: blood. These TCRs come from a man aged 45-65 years in good health.

The rearrangement joins TRBV27 to TRBJ1-2; weak D call: TRBD1 (6 bases). With 1 base removed from V and 4 bases from J, the gap between germline ends came to 19 bases. The CDR3 is 17 amino acids. Germline CDR1 MNHEY, CDR2 SMNVEV (reference sequence). CDR3 sequence (DNA): TGTGCCAGCAGTTTATTTTCGGGAGGGGGGGTCGCCTATGGCTACACCTTC. As protein: CASSLFSGGGVAYGYTF.

J is TRBJ2-7 and V is TRBV7-3; D unclear. The germline V gene has CDR1 SGHTA and CDR2 FQGTGA. This CDR3 region has 13 residues. The V end was cut by 5 bases, the J end by 4 bases, with 12 bases between. In DNA, the CDR3 is TGTGCCAGCAGCCGTAATCCTAGTTACGAGCAGTACTTC. Translating gives CASSRNPSYEQYF.

The genes are TRBV13 and TRBJ1-5; 7 bases align to TRBD1. Trimming cost V 0 bases and J 7 bases; bases outside gene matches: 6. CDR3 size: 15 residues. The germline V gene encodes CDR1 PRHDT and CDR2 FYEKMQ (reference sequence). CDR3 sequence reads: CASSLGTGIGQPQHF. CDR3 bases: TGTGCCAGCAGCTTAGGGACAGGGATCGGCCAGCCCCAGCATTTT.

The V gene is TRBV11-3, the J gene TRBJ2-1; D remains unclear. The CDR3 has 15 residues. Between the trimmed V and J ends, which lost 2 bases and 2 bases, there was a span of 10 bases. The V gene's germline CDR1 is SGHNT and CDR2 YENEEA. The CDR3 spells CASSLSETTYNEQFF. The CDR3 bases are TGTGCCAGCAGCTTATCAGAAACTACCTACAATGAGCAGTTCTTC.

The V gene is TRBV27, the J gene TRBJ2-7; D is unclear. CDR1 MNHEY and CDR2 SMNVEV come from the germline V gene (reference sequence). CDR3 length: 15 amino acids. V lost 6 bases and J lost 2, with 17 bases in between. The CDR3 DNA reads as TGTGCCAGCAGGATAGACGTCACCGTCCCCTACGAGCAGTACTTC. It yields the protein CASRIDVTVPYEQYF.

On this clone: Within the sample, other DNA sequences also encode this same CDR3. The chain has TRBV5-6 and TRBJ2-7, with D hard to call. The CDR3 contains 14 residues. Germline V gene lookup returns CDR1 SGHDT and CDR2 YYEEEE. V lost 1 base to trimming and J lost 0 bases, with 8 bases between them. The CDR3 here is CASSLRWSSYEQYF. The CDR3 DNA reads TGTGCCAGCAGCTTGAGGTGGAGCTCCTACGAGCAGTACTTC.

The rearrangement joins TRBV7-3 to TRBJ1-6; possibly TRBD1 for D (6 bases). Trimming removed 2 bases at V and 6 bases at J, with 8 bases between. The germline V gene encodes CDR1 SGHTA and CDR2 FQGTGA. The CDR3 has 14 amino acids. Here the CDR3 reads CASSLGQINSPLHF. CDR3 nucleotide sequence: TGTGCCAGCAGCTTAGGACAGATTAATTCACCCCTCCACTTT.

This rearrangement joins TRBV5-4 to TRBJ2-2; 12 bases fit TRBD2. The V gene end was trimmed by 1 base and the J gene end by 6 bases; junction bases not matched to a gene: 4. Germline CDR1 SGHNT, CDR2 YYREEE (reference sequence). This CDR3 has 16 residues. CDR3 DNA sequence: TGTGCCAGCAGCTTGATCCTAGCGGGGGGGCCCGGGGAGCTGTTTTTT. Amino acids: CASSLILAGGPGELFF. The variable domain in full, with the rest retrieved from reference TRBV5-4 and TRBJ2-2, is ETGVTQSPTHLIKTRGQQVTLRCSSQSGHNTVSWYQQALGQGPQFIFQYYREEENGRGNFPPRFSGLQFPNYSSELNVNALELDDSALYLCASSLILAGGPGELFFGEGSRLTVL.

On this clone: Other DNA sequences in this specimen translate into the identical CDR3. The chain employs TRBV28 and TRBJ1-4; perhaps TRBD1 as D (5 bases). Germline V gene data show CDR1 as MDHEN and CDR2 as SYDVKM. V was shortened by 6 bases and J by 8 bases, with 10 bases between the two germline ends. The CDR3 contains 12 residues. DNA of the CDR3: TGTGCCAGCAGCCCGCGGGGGGAAAAACTGTTTTTT. It is translated as CASSPRGEKLFF.

V usage is TRBV28 and J usage is TRBJ2-3; maybe TRBD2 (7 bases). Between the trimmed V and J ends, which lost 8 bases and 1 base, there was a span of 25 bases. The CDR3 is 18 amino acids. CDR1 is MDHEN, CDR2 SYDVKM, per germline. CDR3 loop: CASASLLRAGAGTDTQYF. DNA of the CDR3: TGTGCCAGCGCGTCCCTATTACGGGCGGGGGCTGGCACAGATACGCAGTATTTT.

The chain is built from TRBV19 and TRBJ2-2, with D perhaps matching TRBD2 (6 bases). Germline V gene sequence: CDR1 LNHDA, CDR2 SQIVND (reference sequence). Trimming left V 9 bases short and J 5 bases short, with 22 bases between. This CDR3 contains 16 residues. The CDR3 region is CASMEGSRAGTGELFF. The CDR3 DNA follows: TGTGCCAGCATGGAGGGGTCCAGGGCAGGGACCGGGGAGCTGTTTTTT.

V usage is TRBV10-2 and J usage is TRBJ2-1, with D tentatively TRBD2 (5 bases). Per the germline V gene, CDR1 is WSHSY and CDR2 is SAAADI. The length of the CDR3 is 15 residues. V dropped 5 bases and J dropped 6 bases, with 17 bases sitting between them. CDR3 loop: CASSLRESVANEQFF. CDR3 DNA sequence: TGCGCCAGCAGTCTCCGGGAATCGGTAGCCAATGAGCAGTTCTTC.

The chain uses TRBV11-3 and TRBJ1-1; possibly TRBD1 for D (6 bases). Germline CDR1 SGHNT, CDR2 YENEEA. V was trimmed by 5 bases and J by 4 bases, leaving 26 bases between them. CDR3 length: 18 amino acids. As DNA, the CDR3 is TGTGCCAGCAGCACTATCACCCACTCTGACAGGCGGGCCACTGAAGCTTTCTTT. Amino acids: CASSTITHSDRRATEAFF.

The chain recombines TRBV5-1 with TRBJ2-5; possible D gene TRBD1, 6 bases. Trimming removed 0 bases from V and 5 bases from J, with 17 bases in between. The CDR3 consists of 16 residues. Germline V gene sequence: CDR1 SGHRS, CDR2 YFSETQ. CDR3 in amino acids: CASSLEGGLKRETQYF. The CDR3 DNA reads as TGCGCCAGCAGCTTGGAAGGGGGATTGAAGCGCGAGACCCAGTACTTC.

This chain joins TRBV7-8 and TRBJ2-1; D is perhaps TRBD1 or TRBD2 (6 bases each). The CDR3 loop spans 16 amino acids. Germline CDR1 reads SGHVS; CDR2 reads FQNEAQ. V lost 1 base and J lost 0, with 10 bases in between. The CDR3 protein is CASSLVGGRSYNEQFF. The CDR3, as DNA: TGTGCCAGCAGCTTAGTTGGGGGGCGCTCCTACAATGAGCAGTTCTTC.

The chain couples TRBV28 to TRBJ1-2; D possibly corresponds to TRBD1 (6 bases). This CDR3 is built from 15 residues. Trimming took off 3 bases at V and 1 base at J, with 12 bases between the two ends. Germline CDR1 and CDR2: MDHEN and SYDVKM. CDR3 coding DNA: TGTGCCAGCAGTTTTCCCCGGGGGCATAACTATGGCTACACCTTC. Encoded protein: CASSFPRGHNYGYTF.

This sequence joins TRBV2 and TRBJ2-7, with TRBD2 matching 7 bases. The CDR3 consists of 14 residues. The germline V gene has CDR1 SNHLY and CDR2 FYNNEI. Trimming cost V 7 bases and J 0 bases; bases outside gene matches: 6. The chain's CDR3 is CASKAGPSSYEQYF. The CDR3 DNA follows: TGTGCCAGCAAAGCGGGGCCGAGCTCCTACGAGCAGTACTTC.

The CDR3 is CASTPGGQLNTEAFF. Here the CDR3 DNA reads TGTGCCAGCACCCCGGGTGGGCAGCTGAACACTGAAGCTTTCTTT. The chain employs TRBV28 and TRBJ1-1; D remains unclear. V was pared by 7 bases and J by 0 bases, with 15 bases between. CDR1 is MDHEN and CDR2 is SYDVKM in the germline V gene. The CDR3 has 15 residues.

V gene TRBV9 combines with J gene TRBJ2-4, with TRBD2 identical over 10 bases. After removal of 0 bases from V and 0 bases from J, the junction contained 0 bases not matched to a gene. This CDR3 is built from 16 residues. Germline CDR1 SGDLS, CDR2 YYNGEE. The CDR3 nucleotides are TGTGCCAGCAGCGTAGGACTAGCGGGAGCCAAAAACATTCAGTACTTC. It encodes CASSVGLAGAKNIQYF.

This rearrangement joins TRBV10-3 to TRBJ1-5; possibly TRBD1 for D (6 bases). The germline gives CDR1 ENHRY, CDR2 SYGVKD. The length of the CDR3 is 15 residues. V shed 0 bases and J shed 4 bases, with 10 bases lying between them. The CDR3 sequence: CAISESGAGNQPQHF. CDR3 bases: TGTGCCATCAGTGAGTCGGGGGCAGGGAATCAGCCCCAGCATTTT.

V gene TRBV7-3 combines with J gene TRBJ2-3; 12 positions agree with TRBD2. J was trimmed by 4 bases and V by 3 bases; bases with no gene match: 2. The CDR3 extends over 15 amino acids. Germline CDR1 is SGHTA and CDR2 is FQGTGA. CDR3 amino acids: CASSFSSGGADTQYF. The CDR3 DNA is TGTGCCAGCAGCTTCTCTAGCGGGGGGGCAGATACGCAGTATTTT.